Each of the 27 T cell receptor beta chains below was sequenced from the same sample in a study of shared clonotypes between healthy human individuals (TCRdb year 2020). To prepare the library, the immunoSEQ multiplex PCR assay was applied. TCRdb re-hosts the immuneACCESS table, in-frame sequences only. Its copies lack some clones; in the studies checked, an unresolved V gene accounts for under half of them, and the cause for the rest is not known. The sample table holds about 2 million clones, of which roughly 94% were seen once. The top ten clonotypes cover approximately 1.2% of the sample. CD8 naive samples were obtained by positive selection for CCR7 among CD45RO-negative cells, yielding a CD45RA+CCR7+ population from which TemRA cells were excluded. Specimen: naive CD8+ T cells sorted from blood. Read against the paper, the sample's cell subset or site label means: CD45RA+CCR7+. These receptors all stem from a man younger than 35 in good health.

Only one count was recorded for this clone. Written as DNA, the CDR3 is TGTGCCAGCACCCCCAGCGGTAGTAGCACTGAAGCTTTCTTT. Residues: CASTPSGSSTEAFF. This chain connects TRBV27 to TRBJ1-1; D gene unclear. This CDR3 spans 14 amino acids. CDR1 is MNHEY and CDR2 is SMNVEV in the germline V gene (reference sequence). V lost 7 bases and J lost 4, with 16 bases in between.

This chain connects TRBV23-1 to TRBJ2-7; TRBD1 matches 8 bases. TRBV23-1 is reported as an ORF; its role is uncertain. The trim removed 4 bases at V and 2 bases at J, leaving 7 bases unmatched. The CDR3 extends over 15 amino acids. The CDR3 is CASSPTGELAYEQYF. The CDR3 region has the DNA TGCGCCAGCAGTCCGACAGGGGAATTGGCCTACGAGCAGTACTTC.

CDR3 coding DNA: TGCGCCAGCAGTGAGGCCGGGACACTCTACCGGGAGACCCAGTACTTC. Translating it yields CASSEAGTLYRETQYF. The chain is built from TRBV10-1 and TRBJ2-5, with D maybe TRBD1 (6 bases). CDR1 is WNHNN and CDR2 is SYGVQD in the germline V gene (reference sequence). CDR3 length equals 16 residues. The ends were cut back, 2 bases at V and 5 bases at J, with 18 bases in the middle.

This chain joins TRBV11-2 and TRBJ2-5; 9 nucleotides line up with TRBD1. V dropped 5 bases and J dropped 4; count of bases not matched to a gene: 8. Germline values: CDR1 SGHAT, CDR2 FQNNGV. This CDR3 comprises 15 residues. In DNA form, the CDR3 reads TGTGCCAGCAGCCCAGGGACAGGGCTAATAGAGACCCAGTACTTC. Translating it yields CASSPGTGLIETQYF.

The chain is built from TRBV13 and TRBJ2-1; D assignment may be TRBD1 or TRBD2 (6 bases each). Germline V gene lookup returns CDR1 PRHDT and CDR2 FYEKMQ (reference sequence). The CDR3 loop spans 14 amino acids. V lost 6 bases and J lost 3, with 12 bases in between. The CDR3 sequence: CASSRGVGYNEQFF. The DNA of the CDR3 is TGTGCCAGCAGTAGGGGGGTAGGCTACAATGAGCAGTTCTTC.

V usage is TRBV29-1 and J usage is TRBJ1-4; D is unresolved. The CDR3 is 13 residues long. The V end lost 4 bases, the J end lost 1 base, and 7 bases lay between the germline ends. CDR1 is SQVTM, CDR2 ANQGSEA, per germline. CDR3: CSVGGRTNEKLFF. CDR3 coding DNA: TGCAGCGTTGGAGGGCGAACTAATGAAAAACTGTTTTTT. Full variable domain (remainder filled in from reference TRBV29-1 and TRBJ1-4): SAVISQKPSRDICQRGTSLTIQCQVDSQVTMMFWYRQQPGQSLTLIATANQGSEATYESGFVIDKFPISRPNLTFSTLTVSNMSPEDSSIYLCSVGGRTNEKLFFGSGTQLSVL.

The chain couples TRBV4-1 to TRBJ1-3, with D unresolved. Germline V CDR1 and CDR2: MGHRA, YSYEKL. V was shortened by 1 base and J by 0 bases, with 7 bases between the two germline ends. The CDR3 spans 15 residues. The CDR3 sequence: CASSQVDRSGNTIYF. The CDR3, as DNA: TGCGCCAGCAGCCAAGTTGACCGCTCTGGAAACACCATATATTTT.

About this clone: Relative to the germline gene, one junction end is altered; a read error may explain this. The chain links TRBV7-7 to TRBJ2-2, with D perhaps TRBD2 (6 bases). This CDR3 contains 15 residues. Germline V lookup: CDR1 SSHAT, CDR2 FNYEAQ (reference sequence). For the CDR3, the DNA is TGTGCTAGCAGCTTAGCCGGGACTAACACCGGGGAGCTGTTTTTT. It is translated as CASSLAGTNTGELFF.

The V and J genes are TRBV10-3 and TRBJ1-1; the D is unclear. Germline values: CDR1 ENHRY, CDR2 SYGVKD. Trimming left V 3 bases short and J 6 bases short, with 11 bases between. This CDR3 has 13 amino acids. CDR3 DNA sequence: TGTGCCATCAGTGAATCGATAGGCTCTGAAGCTTTCTTT. The encoded protein is CAISESIGSEAFF.

V gene TRBV6-1 combines with J gene TRBJ1-3; D perhaps matches TRBD1 (6 bases). V lost 4 bases and J lost 4, with 14 bases in between. The germline gives CDR1 MNHNS, CDR2 SASEGT. The CDR3 is 15 amino acids. CDR3 DNA: TGTGCCAGCAGTGGCGGGGGCTCGGGCGGAAACACCATATATTTT. This codes for CASSGGGSGGNTIYF.

This rearrangement joins TRBV28 to TRBJ2-3; the match to TRBD1 covers 7 bases. V was clipped by 5 bases and J by 3 bases; unmatched bases: 11. This CDR3 is built from 16 residues. Germline CDR1 reads MDHEN; CDR2 reads SYDVKM. The DNA for the CDR3 is TGTGCCAGCAGTCCCCCACCCCCGACAGGGACAGATACGCAGTATTTT. This sequence encodes CASSPPPPTGTDTQYF.

The V call is TRBV4-3, the J call TRBJ2-4, with D possibly TRBD1 on 5 matching bases. The length of the CDR3 is 15 residues. With 0 bases removed from V and 6 bases from J, the gap between germline ends came to 12 bases. CDR1 and CDR2 (germline): LGHNA, YSLEER. Here the CDR3 DNA reads TGCGCCAGCAGCCAAGATATAGGGGATGGAAACATTCAGTACTTC. Amino acids: CASSQDIGDGNIQYF.

The chain carries TRBV6-5 and TRBJ2-7; a possible D gene is TRBD1 (5 bases). This CDR3 is 16 amino acids long. Germline CDR1 is MNHEY and CDR2 is SVGAGI. Trimming removed 0 bases from V and 3 bases from J, with 15 bases in between. The CDR3 DNA sequence: TGTGCCAGCAGTTACTCCGTTGAGACAGTAGACTACGAGCAGTACTTC. This sequence encodes CASSYSVETVDYEQYF.

This sequence joins TRBV7-9 and TRBJ2-7; D remains ambiguous. V was clipped by 3 bases and J by 2 bases, with 17 bases between them. Germline V gene data show CDR1 as SEHNR and CDR2 as FQNEAQ (reference sequence). The CDR3 runs to 16 residues. The CDR3 here is CASSFIPPASPYEQYF. The CDR3 region has the DNA TGTGCCAGCAGCTTTATACCCCCGGCCAGCCCCTACGAGCAGTACTTC.

In regard to this clone: The sample holds other DNA sequences that translate to the same CDR3. The gene calls are TRBV7-3 and TRBJ2-5, with 11 bases identical to TRBD2. This CDR3 has 15 residues. CDR1 is SGHTA and CDR2 is FQGTGA in the germline V gene. With V trimmed by 1 base and J by 5 bases, 3 bases remained unmatched. The CDR3 coding sequence is TGTGCCAGCAGCTTAAGCGGACTAGCGGGCGAGACCCAGTACTTC. Residues: CASSLSGLAGETQYF.

This chain uses TRBV13 with TRBJ1-1; D uncertain. The CDR3 has 15 residues. V lost 5 bases and J lost 1, with 14 bases in between. CDR1 and CDR2 (germline): PRHDT, FYEKMQ (reference sequence). The CDR3 region is CASSPLDRKNTEAFF. In nucleotides, the CDR3 is TGTGCCAGCAGCCCCCTGGACCGGAAGAACACTGAAGCTTTCTTT.

The rearrangement uses TRBV6-1 and TRBJ1-2; D ambiguous. CDR3 size: 13 residues. Trimming took off 6 bases at V and 6 bases at J, with 14 bases between the two ends. The germline V gene has CDR1 MNHNS and CDR2 SASEGT. Here the CDR3 reads CASRLPTGDGYTF. CDR3 nucleotide sequence: TGTGCCAGCAGACTCCCCACTGGGGATGGCTACACCTTC.

The chain couples TRBV30 to TRBJ1-2; D is unresolved. CDR1 and CDR2 (germline): GTSNPN, SVGIG (reference sequence). The ends were cut back, 4 bases at V and 2 bases at J, with 5 bases in the middle. This CDR3 region has 11 residues. The CDR3 coding sequence is TGTGCCTGGATGGAGAACTATGGCTACACCTTC. The encoded protein is CAWMENYGYTF. Full variable domain (remainder filled in from reference TRBV30 and TRBJ1-2): SQTIHQWPATLVQPVGSPLSLECTVEGTSNPNLYWYRQAAGRGLQLLFYSVGIGQISSEVPQNLSASRPQDRQFILSSKKLLLSDSGFYLCAWMENYGYTFGSGTRLTVV.

The chain combines TRBV13 with TRBJ2-2; 11 nucleotides agree with TRBD2. Germline V gives CDR1 PRHDT, CDR2 FYEKMQ (reference sequence). The CDR3 has 16 amino acids. J gave up 5 bases and V 4 bases, and 6 bases lay outside the gene matches. The CDR3 DNA is TGTGCCAGCAGCTCACTAGCGGGGGAATTTACCGGGGAGCTGTTTTTT. This sequence encodes CASSSLAGEFTGELFF.

This chain's CDR3 is CASSFQSTPMYNEQFF. The CDR3 DNA follows: TGTGCCAGCAGCTTTCAGTCGACCCCTATGTACAATGAGCAGTTCTTC. V gene TRBV5-6 combines with J gene TRBJ2-1, with D uncertain. Germline V CDR1 and CDR2: SGHDT, YYEEEE. V gave up 2 bases and J gave up 4 bases, with 16 bases separating them. CDR3 length equals 16 residues.

In this sample, this clone turned up once. This chain connects TRBV7-9 to TRBJ2-1; 13 nucleotides line up with TRBD2. In germline, CDR1 is SEHNR, CDR2 FQNEAQ (reference sequence). V lost 5 bases to trimming and J lost 5 bases; unmatched junction nucleotides: 9. The CDR3 sequence is 17 residues long. CDR3 sequence (DNA): TGTGCCAGCAGCCCCCCCCAGGGACTAGCGGGGCACAATGAGCAGTTCTTC. Its translation: CASSPPQGLAGHNEQFF.

The chain joins TRBV15 to TRBJ1-1, with D possibly TRBD1 on 5 matching bases. This CDR3 spans 15 amino acids. V was cut by 0 bases and J by 1 base, with 9 bases left in between. Germline CDR1 LNHNV, CDR2 YYDKDF (reference sequence). This CDR3 is CATSRDRGPNTEAFF. For the CDR3, the DNA is TGTGCCACCAGCAGAGATCGGGGACCGAACACTGAAGCTTTCTTT.

The CDR3 DNA follows: TGTGCCATCAGTGAACAGGGCCTAAATCAGCCCCAGCATTTT. This gives the protein CAISEQGLNQPQHF. The chain couples TRBV10-3 to TRBJ1-5; a possible D gene is TRBD1 (6 bases). The CDR3 is 14 amino acids. V was cut by 3 bases and J by 4 bases, with 10 bases left in between. Germline V gives CDR1 ENHRY, CDR2 SYGVKD.

This clone was observed once. The CDR3, as DNA: TGTGCCAGCAGTTTTATTTGGGAACCGGGTTACGGTGAGCAGTTCTTC. This translates into CASSFIWEPGYGEQFF. The rearrangement joins TRBV28 to TRBJ2-1; D gene ambiguous. Trimming took off 3 bases at V and 9 bases at J, with 21 bases between the two ends. The CDR3 runs 16 residues. Germline V gives CDR1 MDHEN, CDR2 SYDVKM.

Of note for this clone: The sample carries other DNA sequences with the same CDR3. V and J are TRBV11-2 and TRBJ2-7, with D uncertain. The CDR3 runs 12 residues. The ends were cut back, 1 base at V and 5 bases at J, with 6 bases in the middle. CDR1 and CDR2 from the germline V gene are SGHAT and FQNNGV. CDR3 DNA: TGTGCCAGCAGCTTAGTCCCCGACGAGCAGTACTTC. Translated: CASSLVPDEQYF.

This clone was observed once. This chain connects TRBV5-1 to TRBJ1-2; D is undetermined. This CDR3 comprises 13 residues. V dropped 0 bases and J dropped 2 bases, with 5 bases sitting between them. Germline V gene lookup returns CDR1 SGHRS and CDR2 YFSETQ. The DNA for the CDR3 is TGCGCCAGCAGCTTGGGAGAGAACTATGGCTACACCTTC. As protein: CASSLGENYGYTF.

The rearrangement uses TRBV6-6 and TRBJ2-7; tentatively, D is TRBD2 (5 bases). Germline assignment: CDR1 MNHNY and CDR2 SVGAGI (reference sequence). CDR3 length: 11 amino acids. V was shortened by 5 bases and J by 7 bases, with 9 bases between the two germline ends. The CDR3 protein is CASSLGEEQYF. As DNA, the CDR3 is TGTGCCAGCAGTCTGGGAGAGGAGCAGTACTTC.